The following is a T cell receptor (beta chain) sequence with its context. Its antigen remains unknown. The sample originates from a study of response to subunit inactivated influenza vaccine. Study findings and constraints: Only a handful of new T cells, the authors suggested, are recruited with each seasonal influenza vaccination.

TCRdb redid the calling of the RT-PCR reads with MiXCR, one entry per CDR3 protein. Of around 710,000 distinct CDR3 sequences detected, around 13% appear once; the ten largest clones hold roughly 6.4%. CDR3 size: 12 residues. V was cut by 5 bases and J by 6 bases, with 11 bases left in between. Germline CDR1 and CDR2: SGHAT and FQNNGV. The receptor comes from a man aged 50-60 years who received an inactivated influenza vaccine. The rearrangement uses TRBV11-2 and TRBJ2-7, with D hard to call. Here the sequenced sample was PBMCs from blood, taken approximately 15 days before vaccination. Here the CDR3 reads CASSHASSEQYF. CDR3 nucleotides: TGTGCCAGCAGCCATGCCTCATCCGAGCAGTACTTC. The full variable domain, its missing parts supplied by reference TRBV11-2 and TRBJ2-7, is EAGVAQSPRYKIIEKRQSVAFWCNPISGHATLYWYQQILGQGPKLLIQFQNNGVVDDSQLPKDRFSAERLKGVDSTLKIQPAKLEDSAVYLCASSHASSEQYFGPGTRLTVT.